This TCR beta chain emerged from a study of shared clonotypes between healthy human individuals. In the study overall: Aged 18 to 49, the donors were two women and three men.

Study-level results: Investigators collected only blood, and repertoires in tissues likely differ. Between four donors, naive CD4 clonotypes were shared at a level of around 5.2%.

Germline V lookup: CDR1 SNHLY, CDR2 FYNNEI. CDR3 length: 13 residues. Trimming pared 8 bases from V and 9 bases from J, leaving 17 bases between. About 30,000 T cell genomes, or around 0.2 ug DNA, went into the sorted-subset replicate PCRs. Profiled with immunoSEQ multiplex PCR; TCRdb holds only in-frame clones, not every one. The sample yields some 89,000 clones, roughly 69% seen once. This clone came up once. Its antigen remains unidentified. The TCR originated in a man aged 30 to 39 in good health. Sequencing was carried out using memory CD8+ T cells sorted from blood. Sample subset: CD45RO+ cells pooled with CCR7-negative TemRA cells. The rearrangement links TRBV2 to TRBJ2-1; D perhaps matches TRBD2 (6 bases). CDR3 amino acids: CASSKARGGEQFF. CDR3 bases: TGTGCCAGCTCCAAGGCAAGGGGAGGTGAGCAGTTCTTC.